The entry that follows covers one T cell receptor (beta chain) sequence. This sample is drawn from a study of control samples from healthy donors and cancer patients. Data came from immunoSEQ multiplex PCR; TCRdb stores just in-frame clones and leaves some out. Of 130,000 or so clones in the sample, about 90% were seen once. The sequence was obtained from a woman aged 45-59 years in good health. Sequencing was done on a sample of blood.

DNA of the CDR3: TGTGCCAGCATGGGGCTAGTGAGCACCGGGGAGCTGTTTTTT. This sequence encodes CASMGLVSTGELFF. The chain is built from TRBV2 and TRBJ2-2; weak D call: TRBD1 (5 bases). The CDR3 contains 14 residues. Trimming took 7 bases from V and 4 from J, leaving 13 bases between them. Germline CDR1 and CDR2: SNHLY and FYNNEI.